This TCR beta chain was identified in a study of shared clonotypes between healthy human individuals. Background on the study: The people who gave samples were a couple of women and three men aged 18 to 49.

Germline CDR1 is SNHLY and CDR2 is FYNNEI. Trimming took off 3 bases at V and 1 base at J, with 10 bases between the two ends. The CDR3 covers 14 residues. Study results and caveats: Estimated richness values were generally larger in naive subsets than in memory subsets. The sharing of about 5% of naive CD4 clonotypes was seen across a handful of donors. Deeper or shallower sequencing was expected to change how clonotypes are shared among donors.

Repertoires were generated with immunoSEQ multiplex PCR, while TCRdb's copy carries only in-frame clones and drops some. The sample lists approximately 2.3 million clones, approximately 95% occurring once. With respect to this clone: The antigen is unknown.

This sequence was found in a man aged 18 to 29 in good health. Some clones in this sample may be carry-over from other donors' samples. The rearrangement uses TRBV2 and TRBJ2-7; D is unclear. The sample taken for sequencing was naive CD4+ T cells from PBMCs. Subset: CD45RA+ positively selected. In DNA, the CDR3 is TGTGCCAGCAGTGACGTCCGAGTGTCCTACGAGCAGTACTTC. Its translation is CASSDVRVSYEQYF.